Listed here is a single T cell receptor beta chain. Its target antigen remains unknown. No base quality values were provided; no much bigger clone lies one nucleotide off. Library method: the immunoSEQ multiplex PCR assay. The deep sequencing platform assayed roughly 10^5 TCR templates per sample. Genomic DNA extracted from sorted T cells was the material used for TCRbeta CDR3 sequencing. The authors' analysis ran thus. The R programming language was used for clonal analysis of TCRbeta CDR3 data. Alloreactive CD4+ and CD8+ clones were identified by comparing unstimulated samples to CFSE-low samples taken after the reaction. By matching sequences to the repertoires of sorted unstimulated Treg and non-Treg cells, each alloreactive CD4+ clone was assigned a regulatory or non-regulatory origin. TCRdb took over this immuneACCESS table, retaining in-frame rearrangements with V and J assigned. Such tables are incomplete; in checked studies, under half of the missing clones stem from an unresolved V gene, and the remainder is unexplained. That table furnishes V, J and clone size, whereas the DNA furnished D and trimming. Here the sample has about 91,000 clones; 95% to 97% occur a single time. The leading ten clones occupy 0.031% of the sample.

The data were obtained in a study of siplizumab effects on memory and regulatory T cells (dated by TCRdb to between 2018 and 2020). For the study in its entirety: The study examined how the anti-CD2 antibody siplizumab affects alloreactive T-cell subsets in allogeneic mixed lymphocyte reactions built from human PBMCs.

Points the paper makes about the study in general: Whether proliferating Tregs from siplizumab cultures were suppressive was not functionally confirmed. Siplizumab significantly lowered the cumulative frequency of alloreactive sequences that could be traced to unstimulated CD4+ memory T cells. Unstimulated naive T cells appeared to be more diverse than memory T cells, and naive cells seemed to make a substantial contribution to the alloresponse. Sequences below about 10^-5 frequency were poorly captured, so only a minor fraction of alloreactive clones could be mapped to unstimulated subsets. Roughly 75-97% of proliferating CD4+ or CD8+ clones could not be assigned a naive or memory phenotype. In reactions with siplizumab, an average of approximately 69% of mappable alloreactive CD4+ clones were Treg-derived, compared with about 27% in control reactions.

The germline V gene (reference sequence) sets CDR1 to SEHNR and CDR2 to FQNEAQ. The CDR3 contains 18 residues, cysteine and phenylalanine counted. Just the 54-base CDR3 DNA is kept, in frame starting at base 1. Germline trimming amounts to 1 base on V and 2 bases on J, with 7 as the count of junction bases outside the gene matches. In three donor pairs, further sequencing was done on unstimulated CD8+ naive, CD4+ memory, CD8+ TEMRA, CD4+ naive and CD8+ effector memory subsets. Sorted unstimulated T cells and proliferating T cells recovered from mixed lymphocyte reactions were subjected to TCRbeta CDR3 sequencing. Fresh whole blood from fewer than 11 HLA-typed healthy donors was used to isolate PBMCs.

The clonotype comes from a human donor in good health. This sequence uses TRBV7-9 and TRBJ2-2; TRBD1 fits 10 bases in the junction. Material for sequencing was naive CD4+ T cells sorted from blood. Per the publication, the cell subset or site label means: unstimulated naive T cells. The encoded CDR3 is CASSLGGWTGGNTGELFF. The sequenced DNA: TGTGCCAGCAGCTTAGGCGGTTGGACAGGGGGAAACACCGGGGAGCTGTTTTTT.